Shown below are 21 T cell receptor beta chains from a single sample sequenced in a study of control samples from healthy donors and cancer patients. The protocol was immunoSEQ multiplex PCR, while the TCRdb copy is restricted to in-frame clones and leaves out a portion. The data show just under 60,000 clones, roughly nine tenths seen once. Sequencing input: PBMCs. The receptors stem from a man in his forties with colorectal cancer.

The J gene is TRBJ1-2, the V gene TRBV9, with a weak D call TRBD1 (6 bases). V was clipped by 3 bases and J by 0 bases, with 12 bases between them. Germline lookup yields CDR1 SGDLS and CDR2 YYNGEE. CDR3 size: 15 residues. CDR3 residues: CASSAEGVPNYGYTF. The CDR3 region has the DNA TGTGCCAGCAGCGCAGAGGGGGTTCCTAACTATGGCTACACCTTC.

In DNA, the CDR3 is TGTGCCAGCAGCCTCGTTCTGGCAGACGAGCAGTACTTC. It yields the protein CASSLVLADEQYF. The rearrangement links TRBV6-5 to TRBJ2-7, with D unresolved. Trimming left V 6 bases short and J 5 bases short, with 14 bases between. Germline V gene lookup returns CDR1 MNHEY and CDR2 SVGAGI. This CDR3 region has 13 residues.

This clone occurred once. The chain combines TRBV11-1 with TRBJ1-2; TRBD1 might be the D (6 bases). The ends were cut back, 5 bases at V and 8 bases at J, with 12 bases in the middle. From germline, CDR1 is SGHAT and CDR2 FQDESV (reference sequence). The CDR3 covers 12 residues. The DNA of the CDR3 is TGTGCCAGCAGCCCCACAGGGTTCGGCTACACCTTC. This gives the protein CASSPTGFGYTF.

This sequence joins TRBV29-1 and TRBJ2-5; 9 bases fit TRBD1. CDR1 SQVTM and CDR2 ANQGSEA come from the germline V gene. V gave up 7 bases and J gave up 4 bases; unmatched junction bases: 7. The CDR3 loop spans 13 amino acids. The CDR3 bases are TGCAGCGCCGGGACAGGGAGCGTAGAGACCCAGTACTTC. This translates into CSAGTGSVETQYF.

V and J are TRBV2 and TRBJ1-3, with unresolved D. Between the trimmed V and J ends, which lost 8 bases and 4 bases, there was a span of 6 bases. Germline CDR1 is SNHLY and CDR2 is FYNNEI. CDR3 size: 11 residues. CDR3: CASGPGNTIYF. CDR3 nucleotides: TGTGCCAGCGGGCCAGGAAACACCATATATTTT.

V and J are TRBV27 and TRBJ2-3; D gene unclear. The CDR3 sequence is 10 residues long. V lost 5 bases, J lost 10 bases, and 7 bases lay in between. CDR1 MNHEY and CDR2 SMNVEV come from the germline V gene (reference sequence). The CDR3 nucleotides read TGTGCCAGCAGTACCCACCCGCAGTATTTT. Translated, it gives CASSTHPQYF.

The chain employs TRBV6-5 and TRBJ2-3, with D unclear. CDR3 length: 12 residues. The germline V and J ends were trimmed by 7 bases and 2 bases, with 7 bases remaining between them. Germline CDR1 MNHEY, CDR2 SVGAGI. In DNA form, the CDR3 reads TGTGCCAGCAACACGTACACAGATACGCAGTATTTT. Amino acid sequence: CASNTYTDTQYF.

The V call is TRBV19, the J call TRBJ2-3, with D tentatively TRBD2 (6 bases). The CDR3 has 14 amino acids. Trimming removed 4 bases at V and 1 base at J, with 9 bases between. Looked up from germline, CDR1 is LNHDA and CDR2 is SQIVND (reference sequence). In DNA, the CDR3 is TGTGCCAGTAGTACCGGCGGGGGCACAGATACGCAGTATTTT. This translates into CASSTGGGTDTQYF.

The rearrangement joins TRBV2 to TRBJ2-7, with 9 bases lining up with TRBD1. The CDR3 totals 15 residues. The trim removed 9 bases at V and 1 base at J, leaving 10 bases unmatched. Germline CDR1 and CDR2: SNHLY and FYNNEI. The CDR3 bases are TGTGCCAGTCGAACTCCGGGACAGGGATCCTACGAGCAGTACTTC. It translates to CASRTPGQGSYEQYF.

The genes are TRBV5-8 and TRBJ2-3; unclear D gene. CDR1 SGHTS and CDR2 YDEGEE come from the germline V gene. V was cut by 0 bases and J by 2 bases, with 7 bases left in between. The CDR3 sequence is 14 residues long. DNA of the CDR3: TGTGCCAGCAGCTTGGATACAGCCACAGATACGCAGTATTTT. The encoded protein is CASSLDTATDTQYF.

The chain is built from TRBV5-4 and TRBJ2-1; the match to TRBD2 covers 8 bases. V gave up 0 bases and J gave up 6 bases; unmatched junction bases: 11. This CDR3 has 17 residues. Germline loops: CDR1 SGHNT, CDR2 YYREEE (reference sequence). The CDR3 is CASSLDGSTGGRNEQFF. The CDR3 region has the DNA TGTGCCAGCAGCTTGGATGGTTCGACGGGAGGGCGCAATGAGCAGTTCTTC.

CDR3 residues: CASRDPGDRGPYEQYF. The DNA for the CDR3 is TGTGCCAGCAGGGATCCCGGGGACAGGGGTCCCTACGAGCAGTACTTC. The chain recombines TRBV2 with TRBJ2-7, with 10 bases aligning to TRBD1. The V gene end was trimmed by 6 bases and the J gene end by 2 bases; junction bases not matched to a gene: 10. The germline V gene encodes CDR1 SNHLY and CDR2 FYNNEI. This CDR3 spans 16 amino acids. Full variable domain (outside the CDR3, taken from reference TRBV2 and TRBJ2-7): EPEVTQTPSHQVTQMGQEVILRCVPISNHLYFYWYRQILGQKVEFLVSFYNNEISEKSEIFDDQFSVERPDGSNFTLKIRSTKLEDSAMYFCASRDPGDRGPYEQYFGPGTRLTVT.

The V and J genes are TRBV2 and TRBJ2-1, with D possibly TRBD2 on 5 matching bases. Germline V CDR1 and CDR2: SNHLY, FYNNEI. The CDR3 covers 10 residues. V dropped 8 bases and J dropped 10 bases, with 9 bases sitting between them. The DNA for the CDR3 is TGTGCCAGCGGGAGAGGGGAGCAGTTCTTC. Protein product: CASGRGEQFF. The full variable domain, with the rest looked up from reference TRBV2 and TRBJ2-1, is EPEVTQTPSHQVTQMGQEVILRCVPISNHLYFYWYRQILGQKVEFLVSFYNNEISEKSEIFDDQFSVERPDGSNFTLKIRSTKLEDSAMYFCASGRGEQFFGPGTRLTVL.

V and J are TRBV7-2 and TRBJ1-1; maybe TRBD1 (5 bases). V shed 5 bases and J shed 1 base, with 11 bases lying between them. In germline, CDR1 is SGHTA, CDR2 FQGNSA. There are 14 residues in the CDR3. The CDR3 is CASSQTVSNTEAFF. In DNA, the CDR3 is TGTGCCAGCAGCCAGACAGTTTCGAACACTGAAGCTTTCTTT.

The chain is built from TRBV7-9 and TRBJ2-7; a weak D match, TRBD2 (5 bases). V lost 1 base to trimming and J lost 5 bases, with 18 bases between them. The CDR3 length is 16 residues. The germline V gene has CDR1 SEHNR and CDR2 FQNEAQ (reference sequence). The CDR3 DNA reads as TGTGCCAGCAGCTTAGAAGGCCGGGGTGCGAGTGACGAGCAGTACTTC. Residues: CASSLEGRGASDEQYF.

The gene calls are TRBV6-1 and TRBJ1-2; the D is unclear. The V and J ends lost 0 bases and 7 bases respectively, with 18 bases between them. Per the germline V gene, CDR1 is MNHNS and CDR2 is SASEGT. The CDR3 totals 16 residues. DNA for the CDR3: TGTGCCAGCAGTGAAGCGCTGATGACGCCGATTGGTGGCTACACCTTC. This encodes CASSEALMTPIGGYTF.

A remark on this clone: Other nucleotide sequences from this sample produce the same CDR3. V and J are TRBV7-9 and TRBJ1-2; D uncertain. Germline CDR1 and CDR2: SEHNR and FQNEAQ (reference sequence). The germline V and J ends were trimmed by 0 bases and 6 bases, with 11 bases remaining between them. This CDR3 region has 14 residues. The CDR3 sequence is CASSLALNHHGYTF. CDR3 in DNA: TGTGCCAGCAGCTTAGCGCTCAACCACCATGGCTACACCTTC. Based on the CDR3 plus reference TRBV7-9 and TRBJ1-2, the full variable domain is DTGVSQNPRHKITKRGQNVTFRCDPISEHNRLYWYRQTLGQGPEFLTYFQNEAQLEKSRLLSDRFSAERPKGSFSTLEIQRTEQGDSAMYLCASSLALNHHGYTFGSGTRLTVV.

This clone was counted only a few times. The V gene is TRBV18, the J gene TRBJ2-7, with TRBD1 matching 12 bases. The V segment lost 2 bases and the J segment 8 bases; nucleotides outside the gene matches: 10. CDR3 length: 16 amino acids. The germline V gene encodes CDR1 KGHSH and CDR2 LQKENI. CDR3 sequence (DNA): TGTGCCAGCTCACCAACCTCCGGGACAGGGGGCAATCAGCAGTACTTC. Residues: CASSPTSGTGGNQQYF.

V is TRBV10-1 and J is TRBJ2-2; D might be TRBD2 (6 bases). Trimming pared 3 bases from V and 1 base from J, leaving 6 bases between. The germline CDR1 and CDR2 sequences are WNHNN and SYGVQD (reference sequence). The CDR3 length is 14 residues. The CDR3 nucleotides are TGCGCCAGCAGTGATAGCGGGAACACCGGGGAGCTGTTTTTT. This encodes CASSDSGNTGELFF.

The chain recombines TRBV6-4 with TRBJ1-2; D remains unclear. The germline V gene has CDR1 MRHNA and CDR2 SNTAGT. V dropped 0 bases and J dropped 4 bases, with 21 bases sitting between them. The CDR3 is 18 amino acids. CDR3: CASSDSRAPNRGFYGYTF. CDR3 DNA sequence: TGTGCCAGCAGTGACTCGAGGGCCCCCAACCGCGGGTTCTATGGCTACACCTTC.

The chain couples TRBV7-9 to TRBJ1-1; D may be TRBD1 (5 bases). This CDR3 region has 15 residues. V gave up 5 bases and J gave up 3 bases, with 16 bases separating them. Germline assignment: CDR1 SEHNR and CDR2 FQNEAQ (reference sequence). CDR3 sequence (DNA): TGTGCCAGCAGCCCGGGCCGCAGGGTCGACACTGAAGCTTTCTTT. Amino acids: CASSPGRRVDTEAFF. The whole variable domain, filled in from reference TRBV7-9 and TRBJ1-1, reads DTGVSQNPRHKITKRGQNVTFRCDPISEHNRLYWYRQTLGQGPEFLTYFQNEAQLEKSRLLSDRFSAERPKGSFSTLEIQRTEQGDSAMYLCASSPGRRVDTEAFFGQGTRLTVV.